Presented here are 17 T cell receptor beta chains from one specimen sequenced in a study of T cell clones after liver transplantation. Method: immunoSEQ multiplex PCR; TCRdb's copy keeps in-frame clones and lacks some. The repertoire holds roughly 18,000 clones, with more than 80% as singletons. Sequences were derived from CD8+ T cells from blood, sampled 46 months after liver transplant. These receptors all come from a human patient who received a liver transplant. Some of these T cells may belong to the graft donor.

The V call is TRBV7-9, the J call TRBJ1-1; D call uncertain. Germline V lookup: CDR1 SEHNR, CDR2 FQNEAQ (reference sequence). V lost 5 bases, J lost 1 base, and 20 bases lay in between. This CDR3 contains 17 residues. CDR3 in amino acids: CASSHPYGHVENTEAFF. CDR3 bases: TGTGCCAGCAGCCATCCATATGGTCACGTGGAGAACACTGAAGCTTTCTTT.

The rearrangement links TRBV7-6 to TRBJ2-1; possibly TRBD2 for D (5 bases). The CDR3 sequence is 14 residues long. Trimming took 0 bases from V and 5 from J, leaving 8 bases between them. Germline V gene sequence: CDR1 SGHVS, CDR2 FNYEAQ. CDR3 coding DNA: TGTGCCAGCAGCTTAGCGGAGGCCCACAATGAGCAGTTCTTC. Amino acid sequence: CASSLAEAHNEQFF.

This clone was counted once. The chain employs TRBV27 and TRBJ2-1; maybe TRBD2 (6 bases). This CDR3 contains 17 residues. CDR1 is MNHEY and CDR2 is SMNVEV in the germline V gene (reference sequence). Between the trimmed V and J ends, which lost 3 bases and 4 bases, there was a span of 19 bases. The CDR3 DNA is TGTGCCAGCAGTTTGGTTGTGGGAGGCCCTTCTTACAATGAGCAGTTCTTC. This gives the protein CASSLVVGGPSYNEQFF.

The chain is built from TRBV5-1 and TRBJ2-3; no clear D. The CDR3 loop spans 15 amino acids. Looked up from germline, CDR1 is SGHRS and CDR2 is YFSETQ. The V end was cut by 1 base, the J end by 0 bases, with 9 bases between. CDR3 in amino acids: CASSLYTPSTDTQYF. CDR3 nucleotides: TGCGCCAGCAGCTTGTATACCCCTAGCACAGATACGCAGTATTTT.

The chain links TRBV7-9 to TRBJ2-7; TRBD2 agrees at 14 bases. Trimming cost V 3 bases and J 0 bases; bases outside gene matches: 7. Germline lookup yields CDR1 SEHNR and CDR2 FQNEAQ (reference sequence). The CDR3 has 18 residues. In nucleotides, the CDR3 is TGTGCCAGCAGCTTTGGGACTAGCGGGAGCCTTTTCTCCTACGAGCAGTACTTC. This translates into CASSFGTSGSLFSYEQYF.

The CDR3 nucleotides are TGTGCCAGCAGGTCAGGGGGGGGACCAATCCACGAGCAGTACTTC. Protein: CASRSGGGPIHEQYF. The rearrangement uses TRBV11-2 and TRBJ2-7; D tentatively fits TRBD1 or TRBD2 (7 bases each). V lost 6 bases to trimming and J lost 5 bases, with 20 bases between them. The germline CDR1 and CDR2 sequences are SGHAT and FQNNGV. This CDR3 has 15 amino acids.

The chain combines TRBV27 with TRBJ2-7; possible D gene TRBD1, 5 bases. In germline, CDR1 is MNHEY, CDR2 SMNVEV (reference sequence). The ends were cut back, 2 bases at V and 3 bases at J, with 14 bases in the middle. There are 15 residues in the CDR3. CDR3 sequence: CASSLAPGHHYEQYF. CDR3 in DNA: TGTGCCAGCAGTTTAGCCCCCGGACACCACTACGAGCAGTACTTC.

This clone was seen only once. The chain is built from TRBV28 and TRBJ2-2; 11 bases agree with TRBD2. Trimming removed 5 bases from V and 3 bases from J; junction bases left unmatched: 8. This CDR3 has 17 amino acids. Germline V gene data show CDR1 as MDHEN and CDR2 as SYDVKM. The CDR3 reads CASSPRLAGTYTGELFF. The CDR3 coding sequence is TGTGCCAGCAGTCCACGACTAGCGGGGACATACACCGGGGAGCTGTTTTTT.

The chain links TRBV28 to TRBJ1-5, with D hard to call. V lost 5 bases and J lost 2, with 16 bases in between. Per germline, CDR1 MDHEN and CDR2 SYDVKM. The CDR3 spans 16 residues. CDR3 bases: TGTGCCAGCAGTCCCCCCGGGCATAGTGGCAATCAGCCCCAGCATTTT. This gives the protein CASSPPGHSGNQPQHF.

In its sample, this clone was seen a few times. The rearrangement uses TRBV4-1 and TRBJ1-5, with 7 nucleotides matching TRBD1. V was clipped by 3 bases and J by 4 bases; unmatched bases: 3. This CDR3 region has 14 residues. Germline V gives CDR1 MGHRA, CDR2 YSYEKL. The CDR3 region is CASSQTTGNQPQHF. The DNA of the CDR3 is TGCGCCAGCAGCCAGACGACAGGGAATCAGCCCCAGCATTTT.

CDR3 bases: TGTGCCAGTAGTATTGGCCCCTCGGGGGGTTTCTACGAGCAGTACTTC. Translating it yields CASSIGPSGGFYEQYF. The gene calls are TRBV19 and TRBJ2-7; 7 bases are a match to TRBD2. This CDR3 has 16 amino acids. With 3 bases clipped from V and 3 bases from J, the junction kept 11 bases outside the gene matches. Looked up from germline, CDR1 is LNHDA and CDR2 is SQIVND (reference sequence). The entire variable domain, with the rest obtained from reference TRBV19 and TRBJ2-7, is as follows: DGGITQSPKYLFRKEGQNVTLSCEQNLNHDAMYWYRQDPGQGLRLIYYSQIVNDFQKGDIAEGYSVSREKKESFPLTVTSAQKNPTAFYLCASSIGPSGGFYEQYFGPGTRLTVT.

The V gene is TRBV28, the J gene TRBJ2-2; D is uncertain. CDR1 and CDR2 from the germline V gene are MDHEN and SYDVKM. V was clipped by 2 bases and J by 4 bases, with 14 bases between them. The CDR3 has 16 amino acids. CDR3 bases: TGTGCCAGCAGTTTAGTCGGTTGGAGTGGCACCGGGGAGCTGTTTTTT. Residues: CASSLVGWSGTGELFF.

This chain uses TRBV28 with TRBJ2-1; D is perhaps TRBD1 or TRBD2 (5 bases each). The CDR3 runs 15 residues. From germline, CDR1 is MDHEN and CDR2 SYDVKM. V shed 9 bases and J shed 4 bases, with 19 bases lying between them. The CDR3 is CASTTGTVAYNEQFF. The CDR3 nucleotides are TGTGCCAGTACTACCGGGACGGTGGCTTACAATGAGCAGTTCTTC. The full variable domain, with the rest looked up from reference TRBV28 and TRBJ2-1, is DVKVTQSSRYLVKRTGEKVFLECVQDMDHENMFWYRQDPGLGLRLIYFSYDVKMKEKGDIPEGYSVSREKKERFSLILESASTNQTSMYLCASTTGTVAYNEQFFGPGTRLTVL.

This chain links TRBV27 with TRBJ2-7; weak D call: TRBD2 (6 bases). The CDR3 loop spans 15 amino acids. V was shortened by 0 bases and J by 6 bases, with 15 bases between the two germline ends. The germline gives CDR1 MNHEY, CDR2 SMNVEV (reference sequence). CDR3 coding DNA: TGTGCCAGCAGTTTATCCCAAACGGGAGTAATCGAGCAGTACTTC. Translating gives CASSLSQTGVIEQYF.

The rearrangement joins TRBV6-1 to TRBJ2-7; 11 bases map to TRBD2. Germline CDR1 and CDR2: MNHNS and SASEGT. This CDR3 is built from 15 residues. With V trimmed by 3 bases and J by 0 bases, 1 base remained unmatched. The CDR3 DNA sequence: TGTGCCAGCAGTGATACTAGCGGGAGCTCCTACGAGCAGTACTTC. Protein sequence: CASSDTSGSSYEQYF.

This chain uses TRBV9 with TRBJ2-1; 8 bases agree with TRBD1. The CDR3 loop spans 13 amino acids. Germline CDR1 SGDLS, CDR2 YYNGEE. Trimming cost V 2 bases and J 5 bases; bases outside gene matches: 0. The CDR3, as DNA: TGTGCCAGCAGCGTGACAGGGGACAATGAGCAGTTCTTC. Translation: CASSVTGDNEQFF. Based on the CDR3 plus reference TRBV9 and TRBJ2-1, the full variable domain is DSGVTQTPKHLITATGQRVTLRCSPRSGDLSVYWYQQSLDQGLQFLIQYYNGEERAKGNILERFSAQQFPDLHSELNLSSLELGDSALYFCASSVTGDNEQFFGPGTRLTVL.

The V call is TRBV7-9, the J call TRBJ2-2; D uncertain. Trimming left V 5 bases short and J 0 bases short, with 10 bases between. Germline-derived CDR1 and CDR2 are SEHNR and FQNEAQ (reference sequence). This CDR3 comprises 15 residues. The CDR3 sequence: CASSLGRSNTGELFF. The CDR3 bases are TGTGCCAGCAGCCTCGGACGGTCGAACACCGGGGAGCTGTTTTTT.